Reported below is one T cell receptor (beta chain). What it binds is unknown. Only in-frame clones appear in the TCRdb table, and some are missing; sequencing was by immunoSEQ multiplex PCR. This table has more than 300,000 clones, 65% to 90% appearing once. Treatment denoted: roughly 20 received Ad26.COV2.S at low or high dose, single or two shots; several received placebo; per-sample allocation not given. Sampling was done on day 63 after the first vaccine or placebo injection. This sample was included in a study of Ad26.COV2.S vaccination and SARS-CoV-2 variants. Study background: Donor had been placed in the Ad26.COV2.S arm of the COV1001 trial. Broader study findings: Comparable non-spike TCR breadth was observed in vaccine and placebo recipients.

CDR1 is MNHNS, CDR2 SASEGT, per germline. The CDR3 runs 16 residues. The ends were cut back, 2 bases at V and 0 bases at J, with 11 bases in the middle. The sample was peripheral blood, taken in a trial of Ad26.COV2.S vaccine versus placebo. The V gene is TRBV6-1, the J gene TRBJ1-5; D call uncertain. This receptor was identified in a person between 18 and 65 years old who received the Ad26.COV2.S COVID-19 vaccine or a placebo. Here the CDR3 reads CASSELGYYSNQPQHF. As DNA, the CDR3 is TGTGCCAGCAGTGAATTGGGATACTATAGCAATCAGCCCCAGCATTTT.